The 11 T cell receptor beta chains reported below all come from one sample, sequenced in a study of metastatic and nonmetastatic thyroid tumors. The entire patient cohort was treatment-naive prior to thyroid surgery. TCRdb re-clonotyped the PCR reads through MiXCR. The table includes around 40,000 clones, 13% detected once. Material for sequencing was blood. These receptors were obtained from a female donor with papillary thyroid cancer or a benign thyroid nodule (not recorded which). Some clones in this sample may be carry-over from other donors' samples.

In its sample, this clone was seen many times. The rearrangement joins TRBV5-1 to TRBJ2-7; D call uncertain. CDR1 is SGHRS, CDR2 YFSETQ, per germline. This CDR3 has 11 residues. Deletions cut 2 bases from V and 7 bases from J, with 7 bases between. The CDR3 coding sequence is TGCGCCAGCAGCTTCGAGCGAGAGCAGTACTTC. Translated, it gives CASSFEREQYF.

The table lists this clone with many counts. This chain links TRBV11-1 with TRBJ2-5; 10 nucleotides align to TRBD2. With 1 base clipped from V and 4 bases from J, the junction kept 9 bases outside the gene matches. This CDR3 contains 17 residues. Germline CDR1 and CDR2: SGHAT and FQDESV (reference sequence). CDR3 in DNA: TGTGCCAGCAGCTTAGGGTCCAGCGGGAGGGCGAGAGAGACCCAGTACTTC. Translating gives CASSLGSSGRARETQYF.

This clone occurred many times. The identical CDR3 is also encoded by other nucleotide sequences in the sample. The chain carries TRBV28 and TRBJ2-2; D may be TRBD2 (6 bases). The V gene lost 4 bases and the J gene lost 6 bases, with 15 bases spanning the gap. In germline, CDR1 is MDHEN, CDR2 SYDVKM. The CDR3 length is 15 residues. The CDR3 nucleotides read TGTGCCAGCAGTTCCCTCCCCTGGGAGGCCGGGGAGCTGTTTTTT. As protein: CASSSLPWEAGELFF.

The V gene is TRBV11-3, the J gene TRBJ2-2; D may be TRBD1 (6 bases). Deletions cut 5 bases from V and 4 bases from J, with 11 bases between. Looked up from germline, CDR1 is SGHNT and CDR2 is YENEEA. The CDR3 is 14 amino acids. The CDR3 sequence: CASSTQDSTGELFF. DNA of the CDR3: TGTGCCAGCAGCACCCAGGACAGCACCGGGGAGCTGTTTTTT.

This clone was recorded at least ten times. The V and J genes are TRBV24-1 and TRBJ2-7; no clear D gene. The CDR3 totals 15 residues. With 3 bases removed from V and 0 bases from J, the gap between germline ends came to 11 bases. Per germline, CDR1 KGHDR and CDR2 SFDVKD. The CDR3 DNA sequence: TGTGCCACCAGTGATCCTAGGACGAACTCCTACGAGCAGTACTTC. This encodes CATSDPRTNSYEQYF.

This clone has a count of ten or more. The J gene is TRBJ2-2, the V gene TRBV11-2; 10 bases line up with TRBD2. The CDR3 has 16 residues. V trimming: 5 bases; J trimming: 0 bases; junction bases outside the gene matches: 3. CDR1 and CDR2 (germline): SGHAT, FQNNGV. CDR3 DNA: TGTGCCAGCAGCCTCGGACTAGCGGCGAACACCGGGGAGCTGTTTTTT. This sequence encodes CASSLGLAANTGELFF.

This clone occurred many times. The chain is built from TRBV2 and TRBJ1-5; D is unresolved. The CDR3 is 14 residues long. Germline loops: CDR1 SNHLY, CDR2 FYNNEI. The V end lost 6 bases, the J end lost 0 bases, and 9 bases lay between the germline ends. CDR3 sequence: CASRQSNSNQPQHF. The CDR3 region has the DNA TGTGCCAGCAGACAGAGCAATAGCAATCAGCCCCAGCATTTT.

This clone was seen many times. A much larger clone lies one base from this, so it may be a read error. Other DNA sequences within the sample encode an identical CDR3. The V and J genes are TRBV27 and TRBJ2-1; D remains ambiguous. Germline V gene lookup returns CDR1 MNHEY and CDR2 SMNVEV (reference sequence). With 5 bases removed from V and 0 bases from J, the gap between germline ends came to 11 bases. The CDR3 is made up of 15 amino acids. The CDR3 protein is CASSLDWSSYNEQFF. For the CDR3, the DNA is TGTGCCAGCAGTCTGGATTGGAGCTCCTACAATGAGCAGTTCTTC.

This clone was seen at least ten times. The V and J genes are TRBV7-8 and TRBJ2-3; 11 nucleotides agree with TRBD2. This CDR3 comprises 16 residues. In germline, CDR1 is SGHVS, CDR2 FQNEAQ. V lost 4 bases, J lost 4 bases, and 7 bases stayed unmatched. The CDR3 nucleotides read TGTGCCAGCAGCTCACAGGGACTAGCGGTTGCAGATACGCAGTATTTT. Protein: CASSSQGLAVADTQYF.

This clone occurred many times. The chain combines TRBV27 with TRBJ2-2; D is uncertain. The germline gives CDR1 MNHEY, CDR2 SMNVEV (reference sequence). V dropped 1 base and J dropped 2 bases, with 2 bases sitting between them. The CDR3 length is 13 residues. CDR3 coding DNA: TGTGCCAGCAGTTTATATAACACCGGGGAGCTGTTTTTT. Its translation is CASSLYNTGELFF.

Concerning this clone: The CDR3 carries no conserved terminal phenylalanine or tryptophan, so it likely arises from a read error. V gene TRBV20-1 combines with J gene TRBJ1-1; D call uncertain. With 8 bases removed from V and 0 bases from J, the gap between germline ends came to 16 bases. Germline-derived CDR1 and CDR2 are DFQATT and SNEGSKA (reference sequence). CDR3 size: 14 residues. The CDR3 sequence is CSSPAGGLNTEAFL. The CDR3 bases are TGCAGTTCCCCAGCCGGTGGGTTGAACACTGAAGCTTTCCTT.